Listed below are T cell receptor beta chains from one sample, sequenced in a study of blood T cell repertoires in COVID-19. Generated by immunoSEQ multiplex PCR, the TCRdb table keeps only in-frame clones and is missing some. The table has more than 150,000 clones, about 86% seen once. The sample consisted of peripheral blood. The receptors derive from a man aged 60 to 75 with acute or convalescent COVID-19. CDR3s include the opening cysteine and the closing phenylalanine or tryptophan. The D gene is left open where the match is weak. Size tells how often a clone was seen (once, few, many) or the class of an expanded clone, and some rows leave it out.

V gene: TRBV27
clone size: .
D gene: .
J gene: TRBJ1-6
CDR3 protein: CASSLFSASSYNSPLHF
CDR3 DNA: TGTGCCAGCAGTTTATTCTCAGCTAGCTCCTATAATTCACCCCTCCACTTT

V gene: TRBV18
clone size: .
D gene: .
J gene: TRBJ1-1
CDR3 protein: CASSLPISQREAFF
CDR3 DNA: TGTGCCAGCTCACTACCCATCTCCCAGCGTGAAGCTTTCTTT

V gene: TRBV27
clone size: .
D gene: .
J gene: TRBJ1-5
CDR3 protein: CASSLGAGKDQPQHF
CDR3 DNA: TGTGCCAGCAGTTTAGGAGCAGGGAAGGATCAGCCCCAGCATTTT

V gene: TRBV21-1
clone size: .
D gene: .
J gene: TRBJ2-7
CDR3 protein: CASSRRLGAGKPVGFKGVYEQYF
CDR3 DNA: TGTGCCAGCAGCAGGCGACTCGGTGCCGGAAAGCCGGTGGGCTTTAAAGGGGTCTACGAGCAGTACTTC

V gene: TRBV6-4
clone size: .
D gene: TRBD1
J gene: TRBJ1-1
CDR3 protein: CASSRQGGTEAFF
CDR3 DNA: TGTGCCAGCAGTCGACAGGGCGGCACTGAAGCTTTCTTT

V gene: TRBV27
clone size: .
D gene: TRBD1
J gene: TRBJ1-2
CDR3 protein: CASSLFRTGGFRGYTF
CDR3 DNA: TGTGCCAGCAGTTTATTTCGGACAGGGGGGTTTCGTGGCTACACCTTC

V gene: TRBV4-2
clone size: few
D gene: TRBD1
J gene: TRBJ2-7
CDR3 protein: CASSGQALYEQYF
CDR3 DNA: TGTGCCAGCAGTGGACAGGCCCTATACGAGCAGTACTTC

V gene: TRBV5-4
clone size: once
D gene: .
J gene: TRBJ1-2
CDR3 protein: CASSRAGIANYGYTF
CDR3 DNA: TGTGCCAGCAGCCGGGCAGGGATTGCTAACTATGGCTACACCTTC

V gene: TRBV6-2/TRBV6-3
clone size: .
D gene: TRBD2
J gene: TRBJ2-1
CDR3 protein: CASTPAGLYNEQFF
CDR3 DNA: TGTGCCAGCACCCCAGCGGGACTATACAATGAGCAGTTCTTC

V gene: TRBV19
clone size: .
D gene: .
J gene: TRBJ1-1
CDR3 protein: CASSRQALGTEAFF
CDR3 DNA: TGTGCCAGTTCTCGACAGGCCCTGGGCACTGAAGCTTTCTTT

V gene: TRBV29-1
clone size: .
D gene: .
J gene: TRBJ1-1
CDR3 protein: CSVTQGSGDTEAFF
CDR3 DNA: TGCAGCGTAACTCAGGGATCGGGGGACACTGAAGCTTTCTTT

V gene: TRBV29-1
clone size: once
D gene: TRBD2
J gene: TRBJ2-1
CDR3 protein: CSVGTSAAVYNEQFF
CDR3 DNA: TGCAGCGTCGGGACTAGCGCTGCGGTTTACAATGAGCAGTTCTTC

V gene: TRBV7-9
clone size: .
D gene: .
J gene: TRBJ2-7
CDR3 protein: CASSSDSLSYEQYF
CDR3 DNA: TGTGCCAGCAGCTCGGACAGCCTCTCCTACGAGCAGTACTTC

V gene: TRBV11-2
clone size: .
D gene: TRBD2
J gene: TRBJ2-1
CDR3 protein: CASSLGGRNEQFF
CDR3 DNA: TGTGCCAGCAGCTTGGGAGGGCGCAATGAGCAGTTCTTC

V gene: TRBV27
clone size: .
D gene: .
J gene: TRBJ2-1
CDR3 protein: CASSSLRYNEQFF
CDR3 DNA: TGTGCCAGCAGTTCTTTGCGTTACAATGAGCAGTTCTTC

V gene: TRBV11-3
clone size: few
D gene: .
J gene: TRBJ1-1
CDR3 protein: CASSPDGGRTEAFF
CDR3 DNA: TGTGCCAGCAGCCCAGATGGGGGCCGCACTGAAGCTTTCTTT